This T cell receptor beta chain was identified during a study of blood T cell dynamics during melanoma immunotherapy. Study-wide context: Metastatic melanoma patients received first-line pembrolizumab or nivolumab plus ipilimumab.

Time point given: week 3, after first cycle of checkpoint inhibitor. Repertoires were generated with immunoSEQ multiplex PCR, while TCRdb's copy carries only in-frame clones and drops some. There are about 300 clones in the sample; about 81% occur only once, and roughly 13% lies in the top ten. V shed 1 base and J shed 2 bases, with 9 bases lying between them. The V gene's germline CDR1 is LNHNV and CDR2 YYDKDF (reference sequence). The CDR3 runs 14 residues. Sequencing was performed on cell-free DNA from blood, taken from a patient treated with checkpoint blockade. V is TRBV15 and J is TRBJ2-7; D gene ambiguous. This sequence originates from a human donor with melanoma. CDR3: CATSRGNSPYEQYF. The DNA of the CDR3 is TGTGCCACCAGCAGAGGGAATTCTCCCTACGAGCAGTACTTC.